The 10 T cell receptor beta chains listed next were all sequenced from one sample in a study of T cell responses to AZD1222 COVID-19 vaccine. Using immunoSEQ multiplex PCR, the repertoire was profiled, and TCRdb retains in-frame clones only, with some absent. The sample comprises fewer than 70,000 clones, about 80% of which are singletons, and more than 13% rests with the top ten. Specimen: peripheral blood, collected 28 days after the second AZD1222 dose. All receptors come from an adult who received the AZD1222 COVID-19 vaccine.

The count of this clone is one. The chain combines TRBV7-2 with TRBJ2-3; 10 bases match TRBD2. Germline-derived CDR1 and CDR2 are SGHTA and FQGNSA. CDR3 length: 16 amino acids. Trimming cost V 5 bases and J 3 bases; bases outside gene matches: 8. The CDR3 nucleotides read TGTGCCAGCAGCCGGACCAGCGGGGGGGGGACAGATACGCAGTATTTT. The encoded protein is CASSRTSGGGTDTQYF.

Notes on this clone: At one end, the junction sequence differs from germline, possibly due to a read error. As DNA, the CDR3 is TGTGCCAGCATGGTATCGGGGGTCAACGTCCTGACTTTC. Amino acids: CASMVSGVNVLTF. This chain connects TRBV2 to TRBJ2-6; D is possibly TRBD2 (6 bases). The germline CDR1 and CDR2 sequences are SNHLY and FYNNEI. The CDR3 is 13 amino acids.

The V gene is TRBV27, the J gene TRBJ1-5; D is undetermined. This CDR3 is built from 15 residues. From germline, CDR1 is MNHEY and CDR2 SMNVEV (reference sequence). The germline V and J ends were trimmed by 0 bases and 7 bases, with 13 bases remaining between them. The CDR3 protein is CASSLSTVRGQPQHF. The CDR3 region has the DNA TGTGCCAGCAGTTTATCTACAGTAAGAGGGCAGCCCCAGCATTTT.

The chain combines TRBV5-1 with TRBJ2-7; D perhaps matches TRBD2 (5 bases). The CDR3 has 13 residues. V was shortened by 2 bases and J by 3 bases, with 9 bases between the two germline ends. Per the germline V gene, CDR1 is SGHRS and CDR2 is YFSETQ. DNA for the CDR3: TGCGCCAGCAGCTTACCCCGGGACTACGAGCAGTACTTC. It codes for CASSLPRDYEQYF.

The chain is built from TRBV5-1 and TRBJ1-4; perhaps TRBD1 as D (6 bases). CDR1 is SGHRS and CDR2 is YFSETQ in the germline V gene. The CDR3 sequence is 15 residues long. Trimming took 4 bases from V and 8 from J, leaving 18 bases between them. The DNA for the CDR3 is TGCGCCAGCAGCATACAACAGGGATCGGGCGAAAAACTGTTTTTT. This translates into CASSIQQGSGEKLFF. The full variable domain, rest sourced from reference TRBV5-1 and TRBJ1-4, is KAGVTQTPRYLIKTRGQQVTLSCSPISGHRSVSWYQQTPGQGLQFLFEYFSETQRNKGNFPGRFSGRQFSNSRSEMNVSTLELGDSALYLCASSIQQGSGEKLFFGSGTQLSVL.

The chain joins TRBV19 to TRBJ1-2; D is possibly TRBD1 (5 bases). Germline V gene lookup returns CDR1 LNHDA and CDR2 SQIVND (reference sequence). The CDR3 length is 13 residues. Trimming cost V 4 bases and J 8 bases, with 14 bases left between them. In nucleotides, the CDR3 is TGTGCCAGTAGTACCCCCCAGGGTTGGGGCTACACCTTC. Protein product: CASSTPQGWGYTF.

This clone was seen only a few times. The rearrangement joins TRBV5-6 to TRBJ2-7; 12 positions agree with TRBD1. Germline CDR1 reads SGHDT; CDR2 reads YYEEEE. This CDR3 has 15 residues. V was pared by 4 bases and J by 4 bases, with 6 bases of the junction left unmatched. Here the CDR3 reads CASSPPGQGAYEQYF. CDR3 DNA: TGTGCCAGCAGCCCCCCGGGACAGGGGGCTTACGAGCAGTACTTC.

The chain links TRBV6-2 or TRBV6-3 to TRBJ2-5; possible D gene TRBD1, 6 bases. The CDR3 totals 15 residues. V gave up 2 bases and J gave up 5 bases, with 15 bases separating them. Germline CDR1 is MNHEY and CDR2 is SVGEGT. The CDR3 loop is CASSYGGSQGETQYF. In nucleotides, the CDR3 is TGTGCCAGCAGTTACGGGGGAAGTCAGGGGGAGACCCAGTACTTC.

The chain combines TRBV29-1 with TRBJ2-3; D may be TRBD2 (6 bases). Germline lookup yields CDR1 SQVTM and CDR2 ANQGSEA. Trimming stripped 5 bases from V and 1 base from J, with 10 bases between. The CDR3 has 13 amino acids. The CDR3 DNA reads as TGCAGCGTTCGGGACTTACGCACAGATACGCAGTATTTT. This gives the protein CSVRDLRTDTQYF.

This chain links TRBV6-2 or TRBV6-3 with TRBJ1-5; D is unresolved. Germline CDR1 reads MNHEY; CDR2 reads SVGEGT. Trimming took 4 bases from V and 0 from J, leaving 7 bases between them. This CDR3 is built from 14 residues. CDR3 protein: CASSSVNSNQPQHF. CDR3 nucleotides: TGTGCCAGCAGTTCAGTTAATAGCAATCAGCCCCAGCATTTT.